This is a list of T cell receptor beta chains from one sample in a study of human T cells and chemical hapten exposure. TCRdb passed the RACE reads through MiXCR, listing each CDR3 protein once. The table has around 350,000 distinct CDR3 sequences, 4.5% to 5.5% seen once. This sample comprised whole blood, obtained in connection with sensitization to the hapten diphenylcyclopropenone (DPC). Receptor source: a woman aged 18-29 years with alopecia areata. Some clones in this sample may be carry-over from other donors' samples. CDR3s include the opening cysteine and the closing phenylalanine or tryptophan. Each record gives: D gene, clone size, J gene, V gene, CDR3 protein, CDR3 DNA. A D gene is named only where the DNA matches it firmly. Clone size is not always given. Where it is, it says once, few, many or a class for expanded clones.

>TRBD2|many|TRBJ2-3|TRBV18
CASSPGEGTDTQYF
TGTGCCAGCTCACCAGGGGAGGGTACAGATACGCAGTATTTT
>.|many|TRBJ2-7|TRBV7-2
CASSSRTVSYEQYF
TGTGCCAGCAGCTCCCGGACGGTGAGCTACGAGCAGTACTTC
>TRBD1|many|TRBJ1-1|TRBV11-2
CASSLRTGNTEAFF
TGTGCCAGCAGCTTAAGGACAGGGAACACTGAAGCTTTCTTT
>.|.|TRBJ2-3|TRBV21-1
CASSKIHWTSQADTQYF
TGTGCCAGCAGCAAAATCCATTGGACTAGCCAAGCAGATACGCAGTATTTT
>TRBD2|few|TRBJ2-7|TRBV7-8
CASSLGGTSAHEQYF
TGTGCCAGCAGCTTGGGAGGGACTAGCGCCCACGAGCAGTACTTC
>.|many|TRBJ2-1|TRBV5-1
CASTQRSVTEQFF
TGCGCCAGCACCCAGAGGTCGGTAACTGAGCAGTTCTTC
>TRBD2|.|TRBJ2-3|TRBV7-2
CASSPVAGRHSSTDTQYF
TGTGCCAGCAGCCCAGTAGCGGGGCGGCATTCTAGCACAGATACGCAGTATTTT
>.|few|TRBJ1-1|TRBV18
CASSPGRDQEAFF
TGTGCCAGCTCACCGGGCAGGGATCAAGAAGCTTTCTTT
>.|.|TRBJ1-4|TRBV4-3
CASSQDPGIEKLFF
TGCGCCAGCAGCCAAGATCCGGGGATTGAAAAACTGTTTTTT
>.|many|TRBJ2-3|TRBV5-1
CASSLAEAQSTDTQYF
TGCGCCAGCAGCTTGGCCGAAGCCCAAAGCACAGATACGCAGTATTTT
>.|many|TRBJ1-4|TRBV10-3
CAIRAGDNEKLFF
TGTGCCATCAGGGCCGGAGATAATGAAAAACTGTTTTTT
>.|many|TRBJ2-3|TRBV5-1
CASSLGGGNTDTQYF
TGCGCCAGCAGCTTGGGAGGGGGAAACACAGATACGCAGTATTTT
>.|many|TRBJ1-2|TRBV6-5
CASSPKPTAYGYTF
TGTGCCAGCAGTCCAAAACCGACAGCCTATGGCTACACCTTC
>.|many|TRBJ1-5|TRBV12-3/TRBV12-4
CASSLTGRINQPQHF
TGTGCCAGCAGTTTGACGGGACGGATAAATCAGCCCCAGCATTTT
>TRBD1|many|TRBJ1-1|TRBV10-3
CAISEDRVTEAFF
TGTGCCATCAGTGAAGACAGGGTTACTGAAGCTTTCTTT
>.|many|TRBJ1-5|TRBV29-1
CSVVLRDSNQPQHF
TGCAGCGTTGTTTTGAGAGATAGCAATCAGCCCCAGCATTTT
>.|many|TRBJ2-7|TRBV6-2/TRBV6-3
CASSRNIAEQYF
TGTGCCAGCAGCCGAAACATCGCCGAGCAGTACTTC
>.|many|TRBJ1-4|TRBV9
CASSPRELINEKLFF
TGTGCCAGCAGCCCCCGGGAACTGATCAATGAAAAACTGTTTTTT
>.|.|TRBJ2-1|TRBV4-1
CASSQVPGWAYNEQFF
TGCGCCAGCAGCCAAGTACCCGGATGGGCCTACAATGAGCAGTTCTTC
>.|many|TRBJ1-2|TRBV9
CASSVLANSINYGYTF
TGTGCCAGCAGCGTATTGGCGAACAGTATTAACTATGGCTACACCTTC
>.|few|TRBJ2-3|TRBV3-1
CASSQEAPGRESTDTQYF
TGTGCCAGCAGCCAAGAAGCACCGGGACGGGAAAGCACAGATACGCAGTATTTT
>.|many|TRBJ1-2|TRBV9
CASSVMGGKHGYTF
TGTGCCAGCAGCGTGATGGGGGGCAAGCATGGCTACACCTTC
>TRBD2|.|TRBJ2-7|TRBV20-1
CSAMTSGPYEQYF
TGCAGTGCGATGACTAGCGGCCCCTACGAGCAGTACTTC
>.|many|TRBJ2-1|TRBV29-1
CSAGRLREQFF
TGCAGCGCGGGGAGACTCCGGGAGCAGTTCTTC
>TRBD1|.|TRBJ1-5|TRBV6-2/TRBV6-3
CASRGTGGSQPQHF
TGTGCCAGCAGAGGGACAGGGGGCAGTCAGCCCCAGCATTTT
>TRBD2|many|TRBJ2-4|TRBV10-3
CAISPQRDENIQYF
TGTGCCATCAGTCCACAGCGGGATGAAAACATTCAGTACTTC
>.|.|TRBJ2-1|TRBV7-9
CASSRIDKPYNEQFF
TGTGCCAGCAGCCGAATTGACAAACCCTACAATGAGCAGTTCTTC
>TRBD1|many|TRBJ1-4|TRBV7-2
CASSQRTGTGSEKLFF
TGTGCCAGCAGCCAAAGGACCGGGACAGGGAGTGAAAAACTGTTTTTT
>TRBD1|many|TRBJ1-4|TRBV7-2
CASSLRLGQGSSRLFF
TGTGCCAGCAGCTTAAGGTTAGGACAGGGGTCATCGAGGCTGTTTTTT
>.|many|TRBJ2-1|TRBV5-1
CASSPMPTGSYNEQFF
TGCGCCAGCAGCCCGATGCCTACAGGGAGTTACAATGAGCAGTTCTTC
>.|.|TRBJ2-3|TRBV5-5
CASSLGSGGAVYTQYF
TGTGCCAGCAGCTTGGGATCAGGTGGCGCCGTATATACGCAGTATTTT